This T cell receptor beta chain was retrieved from a study of OX40 agonist ivuxolimab in advanced cancers. Study-wide background: Age averaged around 58 years (range roughly 23 to 79), and around 87% were male.

On this clone itself: The antigen remains unidentified.

Germline-derived CDR1 and CDR2 are SGHRS and YFSETQ. V shed 7 bases and J 10 bases; nucleotides not matched to a gene: 11. CDR3 length: 16 residues. Study conclusions and caveats: Determination of antigen specificity was not performed for the expanded peripheral T cells. Doses of 0.1 to 3.0 mg/kg were accompanied by clonal expansion of CD4+ and CD8+ blood T cells by week 6.

The method was immunoSEQ multiplex PCR; TCRdb's version includes in-frame clones alone and lacks a portion of them. The profile shows tens of thousands of clones, approximately 90% of them singletons. This clonotype was obtained from an adult with an advanced solid tumor such as melanoma, head and neck, liver or kidney cancer. This chain links TRBV5-1 with TRBJ2-1, with TRBD2 matching over 16 bases. The material was CD4+ or CD8+ T cells sorted from blood, obtained in a trial of the OX40 agonist ivuxolimab. The CDR3 nucleotides read TGCGCCAGCCTCGGGGGACTAGCGGGAGGGCCACGGGAGCAGTTCTTC. It encodes CASLGGLAGGPREQFF.